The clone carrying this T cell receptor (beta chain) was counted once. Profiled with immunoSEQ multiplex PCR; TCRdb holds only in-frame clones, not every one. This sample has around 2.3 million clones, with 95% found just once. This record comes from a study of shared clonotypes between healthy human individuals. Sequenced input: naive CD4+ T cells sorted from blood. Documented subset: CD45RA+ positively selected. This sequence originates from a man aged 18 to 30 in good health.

The CDR3 DNA reads TGTGCCAGCAGCCGAGGGCCTTTGAACACTGAAGCTTTCTTT. Translating gives CASSRGPLNTEAFF. The chain combines TRBV11-2 with TRBJ1-1; D gene ambiguous. Germline assignment: CDR1 SGHAT and CDR2 FQNNGV. The CDR3 covers 14 residues. Trimming stripped 5 bases from V and 0 bases from J, with 10 bases between.